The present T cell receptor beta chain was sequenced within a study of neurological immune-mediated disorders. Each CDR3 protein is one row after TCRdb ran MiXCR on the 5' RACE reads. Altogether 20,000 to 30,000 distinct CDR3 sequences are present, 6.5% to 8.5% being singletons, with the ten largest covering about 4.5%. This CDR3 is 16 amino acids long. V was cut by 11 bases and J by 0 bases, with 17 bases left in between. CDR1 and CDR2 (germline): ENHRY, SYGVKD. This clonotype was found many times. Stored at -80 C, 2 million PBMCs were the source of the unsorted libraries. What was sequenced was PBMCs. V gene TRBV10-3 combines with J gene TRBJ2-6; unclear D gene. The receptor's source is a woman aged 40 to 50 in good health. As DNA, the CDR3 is TGTGCCTTAATACTGGGTCCAAGCTCTGGGGCCAACGTCCTGACTTTC. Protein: CALILGPSSGANVLTF.